The rows below give T cell receptor beta chains drawn from one sample of a study of shared clonotypes between healthy human individuals. Clones were read by immunoSEQ multiplex PCR, and TCRdb kept only the in-frame ones, dropping some. The sample holds about 1.5 million clones; 98% are singletons and the top ten take about 0.45%. Input material: naive CD4+ T cells sorted from blood. All receptors derive from a young man in good health. Each CDR3 is given with its conserved first and last residue. The order of the fields is CDR3 protein, D gene, V gene, J gene. A D gene is named only where the DNA matches it firmly.

CASRRETQYF,NA,TRBV2,TRBJ2-5
CASSLSGVNEQFF,NA,TRBV28,TRBJ2-1
CASSFPGRDQPQHF,NA,TRBV5-4,TRBJ1-5
CASSLLGLASYEQYF,TRBD2,TRBV28,TRBJ2-7
CASSQLVAGELFF,NA,TRBV6-6,TRBJ2-2
CASSQDPQSEKLFF,NA,TRBV4-1,TRBJ1-4
CATSSGGGYGETQYF,NA,TRBV15,TRBJ2-5
CASSPLTLGNTEAFF,NA,TRBV5-4,TRBJ1-1
CASSYPGTGSGDTQYF,TRBD1,TRBV6-6,TRBJ2-3
CASSLSVTSYNEQFF,NA,TRBV5-5,TRBJ2-1
CASSYSGGTYGYTF,NA,TRBV6-5,TRBJ1-2
CASSFSGGTYEQYF,TRBD2,TRBV11-3,TRBJ2-7